The present T cell receptor (beta chain) was sequenced within a study of hypomethylating agent response in myelodysplastic syndrome. Broader study findings: No significant post-treatment change in richness, rarefaction diversity or clonality, across all patients or response groups. The MDS versus healthy comparison may be affected by non-age-matched controls.

Comments on this clone: Its antigen is as yet unknown.

At survey resolution, roughly 400 ng of DNA per sample was split into two 200 ng replicates. Method: immunoSEQ multiplex PCR; TCRdb's copy keeps in-frame clones and lacks some. The table has under 7,000 clones, about nine tenths seen once; the top ten hold under 12%. The sequenced sample was bone marrow, obtained before or after starting hypomethylating agent treatment for myelodysplastic syndrome (not recorded which). The receptor's source is a human donor with myelodysplastic syndrome.

The CDR3 sequence is CASSLERPEETQYF. CDR3 DNA: TGTGCCAGCAGCTTGGAGCGGCCCGAAGAGACCCAGTACTTC. This chain connects TRBV5-5 to TRBJ2-5; a weak D match, TRBD2 (5 bases). Germline lookup yields CDR1 SGHKS and CDR2 YYEKEE (reference sequence). This CDR3 has 14 amino acids. V was cut by 0 bases and J by 3 bases, with 9 bases left in between. Based on the CDR3 plus reference TRBV5-5 and TRBJ2-5, the full variable domain is DAGVTQSPTHLIKTRGQQVTLRCSPISGHKSVSWYQQVLGQGPQFIFQYYEKEERGRGNFPDRFSARQFPNYSSELNVNALLLGDSALYLCASSLERPEETQYFGPGTRLLVL.